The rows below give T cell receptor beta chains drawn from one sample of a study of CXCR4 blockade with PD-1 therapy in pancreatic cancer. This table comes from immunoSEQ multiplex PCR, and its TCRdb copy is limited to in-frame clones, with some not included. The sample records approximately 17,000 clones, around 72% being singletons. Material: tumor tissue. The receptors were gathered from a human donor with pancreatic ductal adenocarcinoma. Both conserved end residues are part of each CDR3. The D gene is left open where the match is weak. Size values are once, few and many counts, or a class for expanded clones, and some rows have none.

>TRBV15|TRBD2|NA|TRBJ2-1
TGTGTCACCAGCTACGATAGCGGGAGGGCCTTCGACAATGAGCAGTTCTTC
CVTSYDSGRAFDNEQFF
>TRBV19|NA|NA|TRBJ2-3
TGTGCCAGTAGACGCCGGGAGTTGGTCAGAGATACGCAGTATTTT
CASRRRELVRDTQYF
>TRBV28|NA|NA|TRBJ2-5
TGTGCCAGCAGTTTACCACAGACACAAGAGACCCAGTACTTC
CASSLPQTQETQYF
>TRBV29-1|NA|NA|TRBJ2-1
TGCAGCGTTGAACAAGGTAGCTCCTACAATGAGCAGTTCTTC
CSVEQGSSYNEQFF
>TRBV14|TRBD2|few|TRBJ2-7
TGTGCCAGCAGCCAAGATTGGGGAGGGATGTACTTC
CASSQDWGGMYF
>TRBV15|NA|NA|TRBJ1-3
TGTGCCACCAGCAGAGCGCTGACAGGTTCTGGAAACACCATATATTTT
CATSRALTGSGNTIYF
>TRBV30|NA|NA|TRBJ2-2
TGTGCCTGGAGTTATCTGAACGCCGGGGAGCTGTTTTTT
CAWSYLNAGELFF
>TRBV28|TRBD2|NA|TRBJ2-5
TGTGCCAGCAGTTTTGTGCTAGCGGGCCAAGAGACCCAGTACTTC
CASSFVLAGQETQYF
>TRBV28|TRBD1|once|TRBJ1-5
TGTGCCAGCAGTTTGTTTCACAGGGGCGGTCAGCCCCAGCATTTT
CASSLFHRGGQPQHF
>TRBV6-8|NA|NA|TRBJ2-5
TGTGCCATCACCCGCGGGTTACAAGAGACCCAGTACTTC
CAITRGLQETQYF
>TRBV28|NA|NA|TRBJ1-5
TGTGCCAGCAGTTTCCACAGGGAGTATCAGCCCCAGCATTTT
CASSFHREYQPQHF
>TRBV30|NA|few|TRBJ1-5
TGTGCCTGGAGTGTACGGAGGCCTGACACGGGGAGCAATCAGCCCCAGCATTTT
CAWSVRRPDTGSNQPQHF
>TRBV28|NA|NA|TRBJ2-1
TGTGCCAGCAGAACCGGGTCTAGCTCCTACAATGAGCAGTTCTTC
CASRTGSSSYNEQFF
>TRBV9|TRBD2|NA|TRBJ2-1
TGTGCCAGCAGAGGGACTAGCGGGAGGAATGAGCAGTTCTTC
CASRGTSGRNEQFF
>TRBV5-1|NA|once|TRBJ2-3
TGCGCCAGCAGCTTCGGCAGCCTTAGCACAGATACGCAGTATTTT
CASSFGSLSTDTQYF
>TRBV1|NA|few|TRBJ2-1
TGCGCCAGCAGTTTACGGACTAGCGGTTACAATGAGCAGTTCTTC
CASSLRTSGYNEQFF
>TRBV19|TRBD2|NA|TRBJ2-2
TGTGCCAGTACCCCATGGTGGATTAGCGGGAGGTTTACCGGGGAGCTGTTTTTT
CASTPWWISGRFTGELFF
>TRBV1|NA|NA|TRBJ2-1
TGCGCCAGCAGCCAAGAAAGGGGGAGGTACAATGAGCAGTTCTTC
CASSQERGRYNEQFF
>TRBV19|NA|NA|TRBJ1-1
TGTGCCAGTAGTATAGAACGAAGTAGGACAGAGGCTCCCACTTTCTTT
CASSIERSRTEAPTFF
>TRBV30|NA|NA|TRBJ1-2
TGTGCCTCCACGAGAGAGGGGCACTATTATGGCTACACCTTC
CASTREGHYYGYTF
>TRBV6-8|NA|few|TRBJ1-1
TGTGCCAGCAAAACAATCCCTGAGGGCACTGAAGCTTTCTTT
CASKTIPEGTEAFF
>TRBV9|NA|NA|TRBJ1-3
TGTGCCAGCAGCGTAGAGGGGTCTGGAAACACCATATATTTT
CASSVEGSGNTIYF
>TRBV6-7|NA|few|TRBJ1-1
TGTGCCAGCAGTTACTCGAGTCGGGACTCAGCTTTCTTT
CASSYSSRDSAFF
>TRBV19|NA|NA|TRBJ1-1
TGTGCCAGTAGTCTTGGGGCCTTGAACACTGAAGCTTTCTTT
CASSLGALNTEAFF
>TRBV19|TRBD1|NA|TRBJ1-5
TGTGCCAGTACCCCAAATGGGACAGCCTACAATCAGCCCCAGCATTTT
CASTPNGTAYNQPQHF